This T cell receptor beta chain was found in a study of shared clonotypes between healthy human individuals. Every donor, a Caucasian adult, lived in Nashville, Tennessee. The V gene's germline CDR1 is MRHNA and CDR2 SNTAGT. The CDR3 covers 13 residues. Deletions cut 7 bases from V and 6 bases from J, with 12 bases between. Sequencing used immunoSEQ multiplex PCR; TCRdb keeps in-frame clones, though not all of them. Here the sample spans 1.6 million or so clones, less than 99% being singletons. This receptor was taken from a man aged 25 to 40 in good health. V is TRBV6-4 and J is TRBJ2-2, with a weak D call TRBD2 (6 bases). Sequenced material: naive CD4+ T cells sorted from blood. The subset here: CD45RA+ positively selected. CDR3 residues: CASTRETPGELFF. The CDR3 nucleotides are TGTGCCAGCACTCGGGAGACCCCCGGGGAGCTGTTTTTT.